This TCR beta chain was observed in a study of CD8+ T cells in alopecia areata. This CDR3 has 15 residues. With V trimmed by 8 bases and J by 1 base, 7 bases remained unmatched. Germline CDR1 reads SGHTA; CDR2 reads FQGNSA. Study-wide points: Unlike in mice, where it was clearer, TCR sharing across patients was less clear, possibly HLA-related. In lesional scalp, particularly from alopecia totalis/universalis, clonality was higher than in normal scalp.

The sorting of PBMCs gave CD4+ and CD8+ T cells. cDNA prepared by RNA extraction and subsequent reverse transcription served as the template for sequencing. The data were produced by immunoSEQ multiplex PCR, yet TCRdb's version contains in-frame clones alone and is incomplete. This sample yields about 150,000 clones, of which roughly 58% are seen a single time; 36% belongs to the top ten. With respect to this clone: The antigen remains unidentified.

The clonotype originates from a human donor in good health. V and J are TRBV7-2 and TRBJ2-3, with 9 bases lining up with TRBD2. The sample consisted of CD8+ T cells sorted from blood. The CDR3 loop is CASGREGIRTDTQYF. The CDR3 DNA reads TGTGCCAGCGGGCGGGAGGGTATACGCACAGATACGCAGTATTTT. Drawing the rest from reference TRBV7-2 and TRBJ2-3, the complete variable domain is GAGVSQSPSNKVTEKGKDVELRCDPISGHTALYWYRQSLGQGLEFLIYFQGNSAPDKSGLPSDRFSAERTGGSVSTLTIQRTQQEDSAVYLCASGREGIRTDTQYFGPGTRLTVL.